This T cell receptor beta chain appears in the sequencing data of a study of cytomegalovirus exposure and HLA in healthy donors. PCR amplification relied on 60 Vbeta primers (plus 13 Jbeta primers). TCRdb keeps only in-frame clones here, not all; method: immunoSEQ multiplex PCR. The table has approximately 110,000 clones, around 81% seen once. The CDR3 is 14 amino acids. Per the germline V gene, CDR1 is MNHEY and CDR2 is SMNVEV (reference sequence). V was pared by 1 base and J by 5 bases, with 12 bases between. This receptor was obtained from a woman younger than 45 in good health and CMV-seronegative. Input material: PBMCs. The V gene is TRBV27, the J gene TRBJ2-7, with D perhaps TRBD2 (5 bases). The CDR3 loop reads CASSLFHGGNEQYF. CDR3 coding DNA: TGTGCCAGCAGTTTATTTCACGGAGGCAACGAGCAGTACTTC.